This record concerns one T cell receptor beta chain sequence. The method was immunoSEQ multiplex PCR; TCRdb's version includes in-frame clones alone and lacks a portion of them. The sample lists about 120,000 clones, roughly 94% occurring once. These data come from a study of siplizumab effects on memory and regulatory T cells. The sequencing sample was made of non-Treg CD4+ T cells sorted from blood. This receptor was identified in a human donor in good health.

CDR3 region: CASSPSPPLDTQYF. The CDR3 DNA sequence: TGTGCCAGCTCACCATCCCCACCGTTGGACACGCAGTATTTT. The chain joins TRBV18 to TRBJ2-3; D gene uncertain. Germline CDR1 is KGHSH and CDR2 is LQKENI. This CDR3 is 14 amino acids long. Trimming cost V 2 bases and J 9 bases, with 15 bases left between them.